Listed below are T cell receptor beta chains from one sample, sequenced in a study of cytomegalovirus exposure and HLA in healthy donors. TCRdb's table, derived via immunoSEQ multiplex PCR, lists solely in-frame clones and lacks some. The profile covers some 140,000 clones, with 70% to 90% appearing a single time and approximately 1.5% taken by the ten largest. Material for sequencing was PBMCs. The receptors here all came from a woman in her twenties or thirties in good health and CMV-seronegative. The conserved cysteine and the conserved F or W are not part of the CDR3 here. A D gene is named only where the DNA matches it firmly. Clone size is shown for a subset of rows, as once, few, many or a class of expanded clone.

cdr3_aa	v_call	clone_size	j_call	d_call
ASSQLAGGLSLF	TRBV28	NA	TRBJ2-1	TRBD2
ASSISGVYEQY	TRBV19	NA	TRBJ2-7	NA
ASSEGTGVEELF	TRBV6-1	NA	TRBJ2-2	TRBD1
ASSPKTGVDTQY	TRBV11-1	NA	TRBJ2-3	TRBD1
ASSQDHGYNEKLF	TRBV4-2	NA	TRBJ1-4	NA
ASRWGPITGELF	TRBV11-1	NA	TRBJ2-2	NA
ASSFTGFSSTDTQY	TRBV9	NA	TRBJ2-3	NA
ASSPTGDSGNTIY	TRBV19	NA	TRBJ1-3	TRBD1
ASSQEFVSQGEDYGYT	TRBV4-2	NA	TRBJ1-2	NA
ASSVGDSPYNEQF	TRBV9	NA	TRBJ2-1	TRBD1
ASSLKAGGLANEQF	TRBV7-2	NA	TRBJ2-1	TRBD2
ASSRPQGAGYEQY	TRBV6-5	NA	TRBJ2-7	NA
ASSSQGTGSPLH	TRBV6-5	NA	TRBJ1-6	TRBD1
ASRENMRGITDTQY	TRBV19	NA	TRBJ2-3	TRBD2
ASSLDLAGVWETQY	TRBV5-4	NA	TRBJ2-5	TRBD2
AWKTGRTGELF	TRBV30	NA	TRBJ2-2	TRBD1
ASSFNRGAQETQY	TRBV5-1	NA	TRBJ2-5	TRBD1
ASNKLEDTQY	TRBV2	once	TRBJ2-3	NA
ASSRGLNNEQF	TRBV7-3	NA	TRBJ2-1	NA
ASSLGDRDNQPQH	TRBV5-8	NA	TRBJ1-5	TRBD1
ASSVTGTQNTDTQY	TRBV9	NA	TRBJ2-3	NA
ASSPQGSTEAF	TRBV6-5	NA	TRBJ1-1	TRBD1
ASSQDFRGFYEQY	TRBV4-3	NA	TRBJ2-7	NA
ASSLIPRQALNTEAF	TRBV5-1	NA	TRBJ1-1	NA
ASSQTSGVTDTQY	TRBV5-1	NA	TRBJ2-3	TRBD2